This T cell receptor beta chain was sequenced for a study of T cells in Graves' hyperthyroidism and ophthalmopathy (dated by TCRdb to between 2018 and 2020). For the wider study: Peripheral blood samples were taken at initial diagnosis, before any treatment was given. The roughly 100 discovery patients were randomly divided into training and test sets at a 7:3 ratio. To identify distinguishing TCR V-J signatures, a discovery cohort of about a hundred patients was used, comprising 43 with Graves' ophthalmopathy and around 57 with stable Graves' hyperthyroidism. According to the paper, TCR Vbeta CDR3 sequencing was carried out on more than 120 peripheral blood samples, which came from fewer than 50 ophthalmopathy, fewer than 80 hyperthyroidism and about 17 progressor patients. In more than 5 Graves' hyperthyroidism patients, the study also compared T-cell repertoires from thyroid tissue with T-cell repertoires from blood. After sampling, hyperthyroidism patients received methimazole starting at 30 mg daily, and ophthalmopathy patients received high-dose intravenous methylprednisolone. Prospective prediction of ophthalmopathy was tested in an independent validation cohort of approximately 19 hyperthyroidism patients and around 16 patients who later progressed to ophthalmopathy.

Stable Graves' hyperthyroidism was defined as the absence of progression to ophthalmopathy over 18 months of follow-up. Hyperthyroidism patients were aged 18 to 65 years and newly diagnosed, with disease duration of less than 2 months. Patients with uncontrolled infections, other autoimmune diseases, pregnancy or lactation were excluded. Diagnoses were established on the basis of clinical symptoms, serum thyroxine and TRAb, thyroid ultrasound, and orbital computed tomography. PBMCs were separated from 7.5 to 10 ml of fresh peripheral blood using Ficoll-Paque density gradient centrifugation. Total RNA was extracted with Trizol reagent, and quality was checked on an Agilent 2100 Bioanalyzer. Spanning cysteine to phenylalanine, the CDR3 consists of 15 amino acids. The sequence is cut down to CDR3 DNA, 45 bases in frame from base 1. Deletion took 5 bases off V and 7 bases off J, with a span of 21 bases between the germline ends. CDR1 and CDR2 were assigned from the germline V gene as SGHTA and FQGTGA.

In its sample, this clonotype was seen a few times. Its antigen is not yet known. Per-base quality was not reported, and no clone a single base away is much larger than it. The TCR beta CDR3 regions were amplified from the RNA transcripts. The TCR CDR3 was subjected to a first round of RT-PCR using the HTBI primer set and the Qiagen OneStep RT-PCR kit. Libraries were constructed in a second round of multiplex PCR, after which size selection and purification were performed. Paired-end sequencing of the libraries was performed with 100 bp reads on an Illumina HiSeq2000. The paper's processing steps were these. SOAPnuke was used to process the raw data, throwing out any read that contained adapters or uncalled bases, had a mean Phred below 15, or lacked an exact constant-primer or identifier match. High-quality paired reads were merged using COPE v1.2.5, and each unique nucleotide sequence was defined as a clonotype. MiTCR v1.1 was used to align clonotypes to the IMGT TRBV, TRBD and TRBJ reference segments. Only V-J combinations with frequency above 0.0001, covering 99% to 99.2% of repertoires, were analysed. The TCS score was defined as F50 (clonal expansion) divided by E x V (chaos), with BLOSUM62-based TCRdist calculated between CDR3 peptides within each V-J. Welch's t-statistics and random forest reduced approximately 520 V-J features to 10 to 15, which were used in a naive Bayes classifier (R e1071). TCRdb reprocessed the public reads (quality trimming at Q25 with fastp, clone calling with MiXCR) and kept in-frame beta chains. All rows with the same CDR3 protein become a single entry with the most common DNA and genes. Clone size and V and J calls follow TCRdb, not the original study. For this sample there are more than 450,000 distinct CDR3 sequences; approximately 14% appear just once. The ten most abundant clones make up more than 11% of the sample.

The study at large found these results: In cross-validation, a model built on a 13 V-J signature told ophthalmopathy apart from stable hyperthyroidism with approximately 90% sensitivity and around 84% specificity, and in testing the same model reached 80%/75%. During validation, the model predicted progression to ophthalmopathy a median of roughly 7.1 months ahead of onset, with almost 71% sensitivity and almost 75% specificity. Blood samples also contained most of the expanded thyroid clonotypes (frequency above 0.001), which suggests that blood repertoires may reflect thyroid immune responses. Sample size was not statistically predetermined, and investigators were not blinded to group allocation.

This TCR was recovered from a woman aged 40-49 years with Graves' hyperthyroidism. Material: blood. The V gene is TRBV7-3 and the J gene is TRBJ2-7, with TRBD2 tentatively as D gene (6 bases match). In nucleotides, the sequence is TGTGCCAGCAGCAGGACTGGAGTCGGAGCGGGTGAGCAGTACTTC. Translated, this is CASSRTGVGAGEQYF.